This T cell receptor (beta chain) was obtained from a study of response to subunit inactivated influenza vaccine. TCRdb redid the calling of the RT-PCR reads with MiXCR, one entry per CDR3 protein. The data show a few hundred thousand distinct CDR3 sequences, 20% to 25% seen once. Study-wide results and caveats: Each seasonal influenza vaccination, the authors suggested, recruits few new T cells.

The ends lost 2 bases at V and 3 bases at J; junction bases unmatched: 1. In germline, CDR1 is MNHEY, CDR2 SVGAGI. This CDR3 is 14 amino acids long. This clonotype turned up a few times. The antigen remains unidentified. This clonotype was sampled from a man aged 50 to 75 who received an inactivated influenza vaccine. This specimen was PBMCs from blood, taken about 20 months after vaccination. The chain combines TRBV6-5 with TRBJ2-5; 9 bases fit TRBD1. The CDR3 protein is CASSYGQGKETQYF. CDR3 in DNA: TGTGCCAGCAGTTACGGACAGGGGAAAGAGACCCAGTACTTC.